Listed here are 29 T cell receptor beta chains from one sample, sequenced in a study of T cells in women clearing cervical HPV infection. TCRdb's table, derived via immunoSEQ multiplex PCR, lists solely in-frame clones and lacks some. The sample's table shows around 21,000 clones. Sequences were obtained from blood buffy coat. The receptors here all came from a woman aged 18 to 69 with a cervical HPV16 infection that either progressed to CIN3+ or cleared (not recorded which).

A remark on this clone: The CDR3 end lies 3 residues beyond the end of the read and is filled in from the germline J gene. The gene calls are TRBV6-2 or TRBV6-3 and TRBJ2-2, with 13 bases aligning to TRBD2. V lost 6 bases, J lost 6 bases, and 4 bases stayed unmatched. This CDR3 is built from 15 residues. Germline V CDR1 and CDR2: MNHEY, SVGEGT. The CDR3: CASRRTSGSAGELFF. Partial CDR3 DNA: TGTGCCAGCAGGCGGACTAGCGGGAGTGCCGGGGAG.

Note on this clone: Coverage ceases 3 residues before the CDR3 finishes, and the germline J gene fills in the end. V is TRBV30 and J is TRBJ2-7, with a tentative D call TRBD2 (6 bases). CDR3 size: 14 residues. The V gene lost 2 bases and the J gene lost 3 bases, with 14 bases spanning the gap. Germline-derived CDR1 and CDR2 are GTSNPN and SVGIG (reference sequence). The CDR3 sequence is CAWSIPGLHYEQYF. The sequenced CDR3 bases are TGTGCCTGGAGTATCCCGGGACTCCACTACGAG.

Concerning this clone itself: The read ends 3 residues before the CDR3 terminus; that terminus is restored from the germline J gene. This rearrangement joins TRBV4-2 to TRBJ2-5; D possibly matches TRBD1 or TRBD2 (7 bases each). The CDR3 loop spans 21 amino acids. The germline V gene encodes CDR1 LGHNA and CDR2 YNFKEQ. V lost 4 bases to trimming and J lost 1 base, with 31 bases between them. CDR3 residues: CASSPPRDSKGRAILQETQYF. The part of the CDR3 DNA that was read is TGTGCCAGCAGCCCCCCCCGGGACAGCAAAGGGAGGGCGATCCTCCAAGAGACC.

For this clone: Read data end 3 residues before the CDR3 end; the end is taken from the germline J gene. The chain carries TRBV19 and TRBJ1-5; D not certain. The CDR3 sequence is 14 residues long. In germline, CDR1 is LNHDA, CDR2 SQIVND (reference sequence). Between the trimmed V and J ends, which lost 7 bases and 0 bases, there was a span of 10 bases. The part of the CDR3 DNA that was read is TGTGCCAGTACCGCTATAAATAGCAATCAGCCC. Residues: CASTAINSNQP. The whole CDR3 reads CASTAINSNQPQHF.

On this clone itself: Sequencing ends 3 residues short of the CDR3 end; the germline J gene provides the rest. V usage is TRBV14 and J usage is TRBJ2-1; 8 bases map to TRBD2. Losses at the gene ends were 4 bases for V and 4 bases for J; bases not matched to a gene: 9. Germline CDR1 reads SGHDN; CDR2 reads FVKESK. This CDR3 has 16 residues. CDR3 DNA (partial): TGTGCCAGCAGCCCGCGACTAGCGCCGAATTACAATGAG. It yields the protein CASSPRLAPNYNE. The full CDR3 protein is CASSPRLAPNYNEQFF. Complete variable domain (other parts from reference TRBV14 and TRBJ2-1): EAGVTQFPSHSVIEKGQTVTLRCDPISGHDNLYWYRRVMGKEIKFLLHFVKESKQDESGMPNNRFLAERTGGTYSTLKVQPAELEDSGVYFCASSPRLAPNYNEQFFGPGTRLTVL.

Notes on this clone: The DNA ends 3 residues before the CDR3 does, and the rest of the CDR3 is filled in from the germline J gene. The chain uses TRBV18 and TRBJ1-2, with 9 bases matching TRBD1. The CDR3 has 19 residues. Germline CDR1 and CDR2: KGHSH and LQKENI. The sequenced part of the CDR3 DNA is TGTGCCAGCTCACTTTCCGGGACAGGGTTGCAGCCGAGCTCCTACGAC. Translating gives CASSLSGTGLQPSSYD. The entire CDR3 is CASSLSGTGLQPSSYDYTF.

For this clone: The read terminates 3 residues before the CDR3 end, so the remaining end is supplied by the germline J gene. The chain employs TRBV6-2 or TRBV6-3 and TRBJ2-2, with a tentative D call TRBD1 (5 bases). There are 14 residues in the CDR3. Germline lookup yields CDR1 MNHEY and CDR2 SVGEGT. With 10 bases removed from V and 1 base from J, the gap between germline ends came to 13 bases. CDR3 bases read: TGTGCCACCCTACGACAGCTGAACACCGGGGAG. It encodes CATLRQLNTGE. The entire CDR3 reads CATLRQLNTGELFF.

CDR3 bases read: TGCGCCAGCAGCCCCTTGGTAGGGTTCAGCACAGATACG. Residues: CASSPLVGFSTDT. The full-length CDR3 reads as CASSPLVGFSTDTQYF. This chain connects TRBV4-1 to TRBJ2-3; D not certain. The sequenced fragment ends 3 residues before the CDR3 boundary, so the rest is inferred from the germline J gene. Germline V gene data show CDR1 as MGHRA and CDR2 as YSYEKL. The CDR3 is made up of 16 amino acids. Deletions cut 4 bases from V and 0 bases from J, with 14 bases between.

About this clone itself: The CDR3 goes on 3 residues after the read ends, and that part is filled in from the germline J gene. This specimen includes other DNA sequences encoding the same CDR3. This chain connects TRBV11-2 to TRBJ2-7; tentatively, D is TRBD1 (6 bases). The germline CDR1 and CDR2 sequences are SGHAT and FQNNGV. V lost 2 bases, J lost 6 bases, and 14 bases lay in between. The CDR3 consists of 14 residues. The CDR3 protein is CASSLSRQVGEQYF. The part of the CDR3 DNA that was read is TGTGCCAGCAGCTTAAGCCGACAGGTGGGCGAG.

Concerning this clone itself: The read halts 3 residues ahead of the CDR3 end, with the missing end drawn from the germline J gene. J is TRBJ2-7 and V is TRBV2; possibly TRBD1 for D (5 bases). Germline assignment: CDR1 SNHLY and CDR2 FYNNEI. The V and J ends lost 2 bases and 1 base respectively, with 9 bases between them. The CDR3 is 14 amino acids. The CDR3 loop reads CASSEQGWSYEQYF. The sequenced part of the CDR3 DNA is TGTGCCAGCAGTGAACAGGGTTGGTCCTACGAG.

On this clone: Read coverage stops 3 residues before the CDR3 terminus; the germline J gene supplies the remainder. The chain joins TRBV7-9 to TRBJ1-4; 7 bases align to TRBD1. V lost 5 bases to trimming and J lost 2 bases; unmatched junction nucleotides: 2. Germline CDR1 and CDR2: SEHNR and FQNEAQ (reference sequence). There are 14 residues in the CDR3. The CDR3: CASSPQGTNEKLFF. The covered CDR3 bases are TGTGCCAGCAGCCCACAGGGGACTAATGAAAAA.

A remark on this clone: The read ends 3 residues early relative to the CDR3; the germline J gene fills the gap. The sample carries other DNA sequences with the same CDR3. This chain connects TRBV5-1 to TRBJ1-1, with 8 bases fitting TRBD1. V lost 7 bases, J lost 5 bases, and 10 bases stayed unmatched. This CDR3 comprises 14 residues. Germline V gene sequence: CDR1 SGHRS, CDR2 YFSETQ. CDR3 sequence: CASGETGEGTEAFF. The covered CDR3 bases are TGCGCCAGCGGAGAGACAGGGGAGGGGACTGAA. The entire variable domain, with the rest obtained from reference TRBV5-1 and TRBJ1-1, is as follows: KAGVTQTPRYLIKTRGQQVTLSCSPISGHRSVSWYQQTPGQGLQFLFEYFSETQRNKGNFPGRFSGRQFSNSRSEMNVSTLELGDSALYLCASGETGEGTEAFFGQGTRLTVV.

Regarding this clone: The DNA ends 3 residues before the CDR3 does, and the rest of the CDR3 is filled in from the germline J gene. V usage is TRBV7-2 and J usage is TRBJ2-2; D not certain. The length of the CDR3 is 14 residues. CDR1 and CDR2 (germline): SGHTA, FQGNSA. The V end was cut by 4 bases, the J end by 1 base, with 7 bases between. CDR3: CASSYSRNTGELFF. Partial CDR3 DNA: TGTGCCAGCAGCTATAGCAGGAACACCGGGGAG.

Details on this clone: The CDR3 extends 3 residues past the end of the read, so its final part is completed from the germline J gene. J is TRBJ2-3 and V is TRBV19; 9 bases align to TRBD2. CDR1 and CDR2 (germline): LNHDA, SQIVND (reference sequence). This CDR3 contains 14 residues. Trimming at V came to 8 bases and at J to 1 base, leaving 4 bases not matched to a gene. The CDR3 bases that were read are TGTGCCAGTGGCGGGAGGGCCGGCACAGATACG. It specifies CASGGRAGTDT. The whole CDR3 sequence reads CASGGRAGTDTQYF. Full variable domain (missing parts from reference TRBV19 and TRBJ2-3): DGGITQSPKYLFRKEGQNVTLSCEQNLNHDAMYWYRQDPGQGLRLIYYSQIVNDFQKGDIAEGYSVSREKKESFPLTVTSAQKNPTAFYLCASGGRAGTDTQYFGPGTRLTVL.

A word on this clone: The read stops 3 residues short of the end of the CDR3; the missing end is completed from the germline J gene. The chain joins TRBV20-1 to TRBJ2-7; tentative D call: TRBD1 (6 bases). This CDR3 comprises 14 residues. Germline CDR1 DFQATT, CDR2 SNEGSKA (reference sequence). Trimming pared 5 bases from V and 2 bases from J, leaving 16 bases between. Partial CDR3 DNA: TGCAGTGCTCCTCGGCCACAGGGTACCTACGAG. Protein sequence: CSAPRPQGTYE. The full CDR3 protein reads CSAPRPQGTYEQYF.

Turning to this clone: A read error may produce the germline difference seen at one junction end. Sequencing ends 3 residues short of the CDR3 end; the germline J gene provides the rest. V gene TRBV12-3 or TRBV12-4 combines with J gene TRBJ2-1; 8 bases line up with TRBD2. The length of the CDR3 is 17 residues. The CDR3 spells CTSSLSPVAGPYNEQFF. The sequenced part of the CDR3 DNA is TGTACCAGCAGTTTGAGCCCCGTAGCGGGGCCCTACAATGAG.

The DNA read from the CDR3 is TGTGCCAGCAGTTACTTCCTCGAACAGAACTATGGC. As protein: CASSYFLEQNYG. The full CDR3 protein is CASSYFLEQNYGYTF. The V and J genes are TRBV6-2 or TRBV6-3 and TRBJ1-2; D gene uncertain. The read ends 3 residues shy of where the CDR3 ends; the end is completed using the germline J gene. Trimming stripped 1 base from V and 2 bases from J, with 11 bases between. The germline CDR1 and CDR2 sequences are MNHEY and SVGEGT. This CDR3 comprises 15 residues.

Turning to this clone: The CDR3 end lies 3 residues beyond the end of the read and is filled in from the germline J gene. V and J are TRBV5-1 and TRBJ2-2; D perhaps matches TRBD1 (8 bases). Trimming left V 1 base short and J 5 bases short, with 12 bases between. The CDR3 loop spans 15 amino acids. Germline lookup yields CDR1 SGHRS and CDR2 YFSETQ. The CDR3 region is CASSLLQGGTGELFF. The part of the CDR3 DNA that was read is TGCGCCAGCAGCTTGCTACAGGGGGGGACCGGGGAG.

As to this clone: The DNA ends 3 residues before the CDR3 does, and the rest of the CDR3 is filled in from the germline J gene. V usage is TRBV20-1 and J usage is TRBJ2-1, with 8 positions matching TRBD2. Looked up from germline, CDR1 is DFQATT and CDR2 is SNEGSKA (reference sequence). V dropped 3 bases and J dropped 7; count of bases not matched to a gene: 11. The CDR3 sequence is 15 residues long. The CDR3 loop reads CSARGSGSVSNEQFF. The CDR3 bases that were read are TGCAGTGCTAGGGGGAGCGGGAGCGTGAGTAATGAG.

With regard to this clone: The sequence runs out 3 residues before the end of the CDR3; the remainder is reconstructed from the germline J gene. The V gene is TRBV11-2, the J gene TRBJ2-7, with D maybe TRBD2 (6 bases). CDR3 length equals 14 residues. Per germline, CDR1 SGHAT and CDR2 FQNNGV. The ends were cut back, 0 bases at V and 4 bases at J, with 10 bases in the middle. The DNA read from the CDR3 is TGTGCCAGCAGCTTAGATAGGCTAGCGTACGAG. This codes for CASSLDRLAYE. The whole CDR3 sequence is CASSLDRLAYEQYF.

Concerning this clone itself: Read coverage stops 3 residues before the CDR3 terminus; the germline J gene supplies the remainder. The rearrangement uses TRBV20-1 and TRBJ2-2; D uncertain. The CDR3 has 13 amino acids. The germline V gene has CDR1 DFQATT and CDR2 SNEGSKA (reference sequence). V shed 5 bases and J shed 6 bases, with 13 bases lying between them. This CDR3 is CSAAPFPAGELFF. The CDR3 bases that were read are TGCAGTGCTGCCCCCTTCCCGGCCGGGGAG.

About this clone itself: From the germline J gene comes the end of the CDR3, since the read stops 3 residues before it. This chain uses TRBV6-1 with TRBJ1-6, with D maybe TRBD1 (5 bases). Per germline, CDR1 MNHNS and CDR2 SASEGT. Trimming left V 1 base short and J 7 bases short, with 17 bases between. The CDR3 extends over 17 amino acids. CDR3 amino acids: CASSEGGWAGANSPLHF. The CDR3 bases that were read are TGTGCCAGCAGTGAAGGGGGCTGGGCAGGCGCAAATTCACCC.

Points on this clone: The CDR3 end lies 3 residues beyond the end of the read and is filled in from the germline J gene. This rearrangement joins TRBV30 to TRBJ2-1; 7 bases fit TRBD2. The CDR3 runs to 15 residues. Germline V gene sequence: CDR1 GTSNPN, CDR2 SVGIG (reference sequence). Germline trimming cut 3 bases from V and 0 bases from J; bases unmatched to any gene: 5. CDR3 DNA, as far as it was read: TGTGCCTGGAGCTGGGGGGGGGACTCCTACAATGAG. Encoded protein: CAWSWGGDSYNE. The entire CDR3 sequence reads CAWSWGGDSYNEQFF.

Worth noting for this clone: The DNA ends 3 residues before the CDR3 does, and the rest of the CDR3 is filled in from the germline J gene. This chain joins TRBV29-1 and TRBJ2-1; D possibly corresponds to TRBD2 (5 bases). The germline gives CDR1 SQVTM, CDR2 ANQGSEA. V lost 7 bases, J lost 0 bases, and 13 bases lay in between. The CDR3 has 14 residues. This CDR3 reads CSAPGLFSYNEQFF. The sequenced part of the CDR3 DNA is TGCAGCGCCCCAGGACTCTTCTCCTACAATGAG.

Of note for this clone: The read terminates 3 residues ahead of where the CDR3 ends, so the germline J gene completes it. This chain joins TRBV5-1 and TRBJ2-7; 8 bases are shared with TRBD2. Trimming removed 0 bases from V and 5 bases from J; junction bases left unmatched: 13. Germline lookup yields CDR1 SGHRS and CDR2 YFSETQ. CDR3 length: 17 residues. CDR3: CASSLVAGTLMPHEQYF. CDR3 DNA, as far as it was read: TGCGCCAGCAGCTTGGTAGCGGGAACCCTAATGCCCCACGAG.

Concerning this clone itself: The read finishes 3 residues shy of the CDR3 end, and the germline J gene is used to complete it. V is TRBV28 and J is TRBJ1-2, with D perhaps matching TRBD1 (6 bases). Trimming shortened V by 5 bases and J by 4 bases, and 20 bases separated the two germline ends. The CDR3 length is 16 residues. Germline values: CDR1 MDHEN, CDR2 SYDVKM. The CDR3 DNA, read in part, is TGTGCCAGCAGTCCCCCGAACAGGGCTGGGGGCTATGGC. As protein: CASSPPNRAGGYG. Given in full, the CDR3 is CASSPPNRAGGYGYTF.

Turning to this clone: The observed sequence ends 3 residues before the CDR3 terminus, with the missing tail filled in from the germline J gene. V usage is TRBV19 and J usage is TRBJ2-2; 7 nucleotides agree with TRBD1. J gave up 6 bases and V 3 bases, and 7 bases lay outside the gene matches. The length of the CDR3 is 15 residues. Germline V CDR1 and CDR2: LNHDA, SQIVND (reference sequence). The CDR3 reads CASSILGGVPGELFF. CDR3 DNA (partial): TGTGCCAGTAGTATCCTAGGGGGCGTCCCCGGGGAG.

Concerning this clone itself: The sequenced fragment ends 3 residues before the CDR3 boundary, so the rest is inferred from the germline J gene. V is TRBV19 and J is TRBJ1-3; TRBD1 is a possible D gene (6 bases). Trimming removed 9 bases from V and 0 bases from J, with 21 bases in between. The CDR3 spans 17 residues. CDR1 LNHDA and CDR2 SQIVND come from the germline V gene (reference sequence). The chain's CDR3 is CASLPQGPGASGNTIYF. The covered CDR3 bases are TGTGCCAGCCTCCCCCAGGGGCCCGGGGCCTCTGGAAACACC.

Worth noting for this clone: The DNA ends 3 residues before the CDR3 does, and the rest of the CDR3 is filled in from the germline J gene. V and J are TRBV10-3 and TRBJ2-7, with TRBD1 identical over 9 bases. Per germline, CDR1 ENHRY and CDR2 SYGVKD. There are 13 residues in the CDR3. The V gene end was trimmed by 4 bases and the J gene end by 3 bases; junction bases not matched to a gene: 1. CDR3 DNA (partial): TGTGCCATCAGTGGGGACAGGGACTACGAG. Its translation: CAISGDRDYE. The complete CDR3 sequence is CAISGDRDYEQYF.